This T cell receptor (beta chain) appears in the sequencing data of a study of OX40 agonist ivuxolimab in advanced cancers. The method was immunoSEQ multiplex PCR; TCRdb's version includes in-frame clones alone and lacks a portion of them. The sample has just over 95,000 clones, 90% seen once. CDR1 and CDR2 from the germline V gene are MDHEN and SYDVKM. Trimming took 8 bases from V and 0 from J; bases not matched to a gene: 8. The CDR3 is made up of 16 amino acids. Here the sequenced sample was CD4+ or CD8+ T cells sorted from blood, taken in a trial of the OX40 agonist ivuxolimab. The chain carries TRBV28 and TRBJ2-4, with 9 nucleotides matching TRBD1. The clonotype comes from an adult with an advanced solid tumor such as melanoma, head and neck, liver or kidney cancer. Written as DNA, the CDR3 is TGTGCCAGCGGATCGACAGGGGGAATAGCCAAAAACATTCAGTACTTC. It encodes CASGSTGGIAKNIQYF.